The TCR beta chain described here comes from a study of cytomegalovirus exposure and HLA in healthy donors. PCR involved 60 Vbeta and 13 Jbeta primers. The table came from immunoSEQ multiplex PCR; TCRdb's copy has only in-frame clones and leaves some out. The sample contains around 70,000 clones, 62% of which appear only once. A note on this clone: The antigen remains unidentified.

Findings and limits, study-wide: As confirmed in vitro, a few CMV-associated chains were specific for CMV antigens.

The sequencing sample was made of PBMCs. This sequence originates from a man aged 25-40 years in good health and CMV-seronegative.

The CDR3 DNA reads as TGTGCCAGCAGTTACAGGCAGGGGGATTCACCCCTCCACTTT. Its protein product is CASSYRQGDSPLHF. This sequence joins TRBV6-5 and TRBJ1-6; 7 bases are a match to TRBD1. This CDR3 is built from 14 residues. CDR1 and CDR2 (germline): MNHEY, SVGAGI. With V trimmed by 2 bases and J by 8 bases, 3 bases remained unmatched.